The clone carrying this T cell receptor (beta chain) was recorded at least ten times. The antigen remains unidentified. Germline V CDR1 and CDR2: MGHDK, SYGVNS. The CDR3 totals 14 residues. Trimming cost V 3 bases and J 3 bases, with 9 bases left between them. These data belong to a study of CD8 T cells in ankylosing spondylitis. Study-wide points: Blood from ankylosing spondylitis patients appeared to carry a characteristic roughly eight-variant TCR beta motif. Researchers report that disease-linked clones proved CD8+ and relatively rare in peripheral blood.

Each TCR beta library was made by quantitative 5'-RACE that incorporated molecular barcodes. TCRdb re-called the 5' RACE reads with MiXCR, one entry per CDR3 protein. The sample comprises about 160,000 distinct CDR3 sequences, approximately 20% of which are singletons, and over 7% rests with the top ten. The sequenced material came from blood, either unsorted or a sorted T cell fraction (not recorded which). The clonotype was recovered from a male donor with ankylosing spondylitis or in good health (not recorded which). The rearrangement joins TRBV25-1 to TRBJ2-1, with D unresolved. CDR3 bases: TGTGCCAGCAGTGACCCGGACGGCTACAATGAGCAGTTCTTC. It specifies CASSDPDGYNEQFF.